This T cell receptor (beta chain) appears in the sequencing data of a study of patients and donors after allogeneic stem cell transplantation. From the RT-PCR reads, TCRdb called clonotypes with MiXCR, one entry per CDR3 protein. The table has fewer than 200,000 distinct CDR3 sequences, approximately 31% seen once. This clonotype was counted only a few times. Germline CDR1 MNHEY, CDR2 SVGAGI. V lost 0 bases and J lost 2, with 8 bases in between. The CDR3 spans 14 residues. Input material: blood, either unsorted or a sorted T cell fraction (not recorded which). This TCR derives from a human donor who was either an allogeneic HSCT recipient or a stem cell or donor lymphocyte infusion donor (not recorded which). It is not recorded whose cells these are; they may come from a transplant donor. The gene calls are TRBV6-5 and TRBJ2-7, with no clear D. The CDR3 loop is CASSYSIGTYEQYF. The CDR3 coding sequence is TGTGCCAGCAGTTACTCGATAGGGACCTACGAGCAGTACTTC.